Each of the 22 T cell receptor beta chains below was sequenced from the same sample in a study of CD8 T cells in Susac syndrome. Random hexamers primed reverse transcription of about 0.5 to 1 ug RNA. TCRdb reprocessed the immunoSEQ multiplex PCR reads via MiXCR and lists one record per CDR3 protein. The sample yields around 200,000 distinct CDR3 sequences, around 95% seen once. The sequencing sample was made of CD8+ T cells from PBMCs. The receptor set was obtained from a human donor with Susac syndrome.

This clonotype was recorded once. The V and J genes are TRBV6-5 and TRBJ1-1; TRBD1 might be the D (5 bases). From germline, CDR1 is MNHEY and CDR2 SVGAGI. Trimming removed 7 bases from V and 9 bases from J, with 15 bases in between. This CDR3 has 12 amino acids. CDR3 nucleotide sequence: TGTGCCAGCACCCACCGGGCAGGGAAAGCTTTCTTT. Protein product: CASTHRAGKAFF.

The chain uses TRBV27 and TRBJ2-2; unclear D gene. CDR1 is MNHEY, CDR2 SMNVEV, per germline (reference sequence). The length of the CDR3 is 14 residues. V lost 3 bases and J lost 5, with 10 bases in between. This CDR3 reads CASSFFSFTGELFF. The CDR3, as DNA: TGTGCCAGCAGTTTTTTCAGTTTTACCGGGGAGCTGTTTTTT.

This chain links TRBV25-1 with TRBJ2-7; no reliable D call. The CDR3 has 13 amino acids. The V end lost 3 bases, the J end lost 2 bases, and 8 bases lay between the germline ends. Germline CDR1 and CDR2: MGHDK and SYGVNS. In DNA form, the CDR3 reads TGTGCCAGCAGTGATGGGAAGACCTACGAGCAGTACTTC. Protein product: CASSDGKTYEQYF.

This CDR3 is CASSSLRAGGAETQYF. The CDR3 DNA sequence: TGTGCCAGCAGCTCCCTACGAGCGGGAGGTGCAGAGACCCAGTACTTC. The chain employs TRBV7-8 and TRBJ2-5, with 9 bases aligning to TRBD2. The CDR3 spans 16 residues. Trimming at V came to 4 bases and at J to 4 bases, leaving 10 bases not matched to a gene. CDR1 and CDR2 from the germline V gene are SGHVS and FQNEAQ.

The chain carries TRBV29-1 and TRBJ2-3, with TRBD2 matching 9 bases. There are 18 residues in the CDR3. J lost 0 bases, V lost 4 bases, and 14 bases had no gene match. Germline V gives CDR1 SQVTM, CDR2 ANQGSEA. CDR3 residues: CSVGATERLAESTDTQYF. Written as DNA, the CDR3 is TGCAGCGTTGGGGCGACAGAGCGACTAGCGGAAAGCACAGATACGCAGTATTTT.

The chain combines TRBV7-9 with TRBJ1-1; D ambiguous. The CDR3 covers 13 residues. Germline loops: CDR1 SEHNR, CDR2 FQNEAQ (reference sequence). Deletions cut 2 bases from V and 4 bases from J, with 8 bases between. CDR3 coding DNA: TGTGCCAGCAGCTTAAATTCCGTCACTGAAGCTTTCTTT. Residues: CASSLNSVTEAFF.

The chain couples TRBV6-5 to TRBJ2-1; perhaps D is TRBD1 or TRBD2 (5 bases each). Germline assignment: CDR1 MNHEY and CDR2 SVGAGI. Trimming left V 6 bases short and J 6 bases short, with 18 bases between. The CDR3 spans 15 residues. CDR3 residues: CASSPRDGEANEQFF. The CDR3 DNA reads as TGTGCCAGCAGCCCGAGGGACGGTGAGGCCAATGAGCAGTTCTTC.

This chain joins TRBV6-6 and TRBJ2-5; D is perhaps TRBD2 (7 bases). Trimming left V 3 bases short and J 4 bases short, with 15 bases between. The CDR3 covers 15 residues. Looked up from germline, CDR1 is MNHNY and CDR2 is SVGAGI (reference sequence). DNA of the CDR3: TGTGCCAGCAGTTATGAGGGGGGGATCGCAGAGACCCAGTACTTC. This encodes CASSYEGGIAETQYF.

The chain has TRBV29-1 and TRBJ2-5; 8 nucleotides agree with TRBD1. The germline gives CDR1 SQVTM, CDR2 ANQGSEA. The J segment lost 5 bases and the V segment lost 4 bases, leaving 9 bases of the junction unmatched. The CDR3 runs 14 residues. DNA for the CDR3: TGCAGCGTTGTGGAACAGGGGGTCGGGGAGACCCAGTACTTC. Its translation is CSVVEQGVGETQYF. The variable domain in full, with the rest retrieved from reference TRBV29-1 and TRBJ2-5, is SAVISQKPSRDICQRGTSLTIQCQVDSQVTMMFWYRQQPGQSLTLIATANQGSEATYESGFVIDKFPISRPNLTFSTLTVSNMSPEDSSIYLCSVVEQGVGETQYFGPGTRLLVL.

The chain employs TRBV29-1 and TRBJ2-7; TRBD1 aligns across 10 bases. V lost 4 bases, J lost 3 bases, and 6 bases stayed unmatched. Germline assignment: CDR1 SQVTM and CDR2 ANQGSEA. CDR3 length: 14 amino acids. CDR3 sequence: CSVGDRGIGYEQYF. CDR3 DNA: TGCAGCGTTGGGGACAGGGGTATTGGCTACGAGCAGTACTTC.

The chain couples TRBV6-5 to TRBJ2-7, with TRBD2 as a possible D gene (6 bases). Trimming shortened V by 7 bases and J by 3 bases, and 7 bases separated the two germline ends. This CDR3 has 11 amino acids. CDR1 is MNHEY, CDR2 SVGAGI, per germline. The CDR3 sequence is CASTEGYEQYF. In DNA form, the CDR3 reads TGTGCCAGCACGGAGGGCTACGAGCAGTACTTC.

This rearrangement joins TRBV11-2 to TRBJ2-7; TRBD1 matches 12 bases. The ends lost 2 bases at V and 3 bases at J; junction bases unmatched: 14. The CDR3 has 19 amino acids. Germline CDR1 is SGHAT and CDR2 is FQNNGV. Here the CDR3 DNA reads TGTGCCAGCAGCTTAATTTTTACCCCGGGACAGGGGGCATTCTACGAGCAGTACTTC. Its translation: CASSLIFTPGQGAFYEQYF.

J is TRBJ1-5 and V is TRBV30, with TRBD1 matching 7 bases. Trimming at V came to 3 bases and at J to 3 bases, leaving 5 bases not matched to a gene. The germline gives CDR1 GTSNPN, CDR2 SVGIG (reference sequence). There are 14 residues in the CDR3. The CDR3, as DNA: TGTGCCTGGAGCTTGACAGGGTACAATCAGCCCCAGCATTTT. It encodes CAWSLTGYNQPQHF.

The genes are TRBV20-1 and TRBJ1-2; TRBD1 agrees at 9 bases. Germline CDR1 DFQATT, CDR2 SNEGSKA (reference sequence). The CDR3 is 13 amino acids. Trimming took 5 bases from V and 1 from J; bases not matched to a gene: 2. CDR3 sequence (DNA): TGCAGTGCTTCGGGACAGGGTAACTATGGCTACACCTTC. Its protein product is CSASGQGNYGYTF.

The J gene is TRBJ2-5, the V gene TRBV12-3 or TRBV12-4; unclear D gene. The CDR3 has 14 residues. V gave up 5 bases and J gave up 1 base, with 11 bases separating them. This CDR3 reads CASSKTQLQETQYF. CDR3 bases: TGTGCCAGCAGTAAGACTCAGCTCCAAGAGACCCAGTACTTC.

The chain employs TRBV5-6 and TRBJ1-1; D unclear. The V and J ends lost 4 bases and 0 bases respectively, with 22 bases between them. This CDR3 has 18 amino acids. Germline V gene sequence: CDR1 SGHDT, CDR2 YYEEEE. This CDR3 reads CASSLPRTPSNLNTEAFF. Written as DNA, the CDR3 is TGTGCCAGCAGCCTCCCGCGGACCCCCAGTAACCTGAACACTGAAGCTTTCTTT.

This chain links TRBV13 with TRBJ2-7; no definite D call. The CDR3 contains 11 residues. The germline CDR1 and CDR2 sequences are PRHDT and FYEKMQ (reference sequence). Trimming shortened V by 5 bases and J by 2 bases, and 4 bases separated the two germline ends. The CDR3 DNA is TGTGCCAGCAGCGGTCCCTACGAGCAGTACTTC. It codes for CASSGPYEQYF.

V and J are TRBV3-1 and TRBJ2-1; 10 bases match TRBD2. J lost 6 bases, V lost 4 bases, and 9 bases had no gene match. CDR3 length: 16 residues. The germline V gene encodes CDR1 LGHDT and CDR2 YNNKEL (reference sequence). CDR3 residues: CASSPSGRTSGNEQFF. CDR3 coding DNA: TGTGCCAGCAGCCCCTCCGGCCGGACTAGCGGCAATGAGCAGTTCTTC.

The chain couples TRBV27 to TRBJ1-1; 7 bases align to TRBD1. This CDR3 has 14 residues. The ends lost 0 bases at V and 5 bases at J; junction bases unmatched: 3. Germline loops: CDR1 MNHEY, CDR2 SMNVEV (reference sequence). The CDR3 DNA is TGTGCCAGCAGTTTATCCAGGGGGGGTACTGAAGCTTTCTTT. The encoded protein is CASSLSRGGTEAFF.

Here the CDR3 DNA reads TGCGCCAGCAGCCATGGGACAGGGACCTACGAGCAGTACTTC. Protein product: CASSHGTGTYEQYF. The V call is TRBV4-1, the J call TRBJ2-7; TRBD1 matches at 9 bases. The CDR3 runs to 14 residues. Losses at the gene ends were 3 bases for V and 2 bases for J; bases not matched to a gene: 2. The V gene's germline CDR1 is MGHRA and CDR2 YSYEKL.

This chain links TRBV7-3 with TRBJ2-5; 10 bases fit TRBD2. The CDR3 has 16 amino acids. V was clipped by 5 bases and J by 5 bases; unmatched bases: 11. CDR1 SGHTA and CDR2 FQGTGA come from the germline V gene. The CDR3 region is CASSDIPSGSRETQYF. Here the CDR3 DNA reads TGTGCCAGCAGCGACATTCCTAGCGGGAGTCGGGAGACCCAGTACTTC.

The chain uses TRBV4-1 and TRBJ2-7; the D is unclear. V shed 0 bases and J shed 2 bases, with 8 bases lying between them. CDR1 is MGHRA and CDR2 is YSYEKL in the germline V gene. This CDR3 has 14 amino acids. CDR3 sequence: CASSQEGATYEQYF. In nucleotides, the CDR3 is TGCGCCAGCAGCCAAGAAGGAGCTACCTACGAGCAGTACTTC.